Each of the 20 T cell receptor beta chains below was sequenced from the same sample in a study of blood T cell repertoires in COVID-19. Data came from immunoSEQ multiplex PCR; TCRdb stores just in-frame clones and leaves some out. The sample lists hundreds of thousands of clones; approximately 90% were seen once. Sequencing input: PBMCs or T cells enriched from blood (not recorded which). The receptors come from a man aged 45-60 years who had been exposed to COVID-19.

The chain is built from TRBV4-2 and TRBJ1-2; maybe TRBD1 (6 bases). Germline V gene data show CDR1 as LGHNA and CDR2 as YNFKEQ. Trimming removed 1 base from V and 0 bases from J, with 12 bases in between. The CDR3 contains 16 residues. CDR3 bases: TGTGCCAGCAGCCAAGCCCAGGGGTTAGCTAACTATGGCTACACCTTC. It yields the protein CASSQAQGLANYGYTF.

The chain couples TRBV6-5 to TRBJ1-1; 7 positions agree with TRBD1. This CDR3 comprises 14 residues. V lost 6 bases and J lost 4; bases outside the gene matches: 8. CDR1 is MNHEY, CDR2 SVGAGI, per germline. This CDR3 is CASRNGPGGTEAFF. CDR3 bases: TGTGCCAGCAGAAATGGCCCAGGGGGCACTGAAGCTTTCTTT.

The rearrangement links TRBV11-2 to TRBJ2-1; TRBD1 matches at 8 bases. Trimming at V came to 3 bases and at J to 5 bases, leaving 6 bases not matched to a gene. CDR3 size: 15 residues. The germline gives CDR1 SGHAT, CDR2 FQNNGV. The chain's CDR3 is CASSLAPGQDNEQFF. Here the CDR3 DNA reads TGTGCCAGCAGCTTGGCACCGGGACAGGACAATGAGCAGTTCTTC.

The chain recombines TRBV5-1 with TRBJ2-1; a possible D gene is TRBD2 (7 bases). Germline values: CDR1 SGHRS, CDR2 YFSETQ. Trimming stripped 0 bases from V and 6 bases from J, with 13 bases between. The CDR3 is 15 amino acids. Here the CDR3 DNA reads TGCGCCAGCAGCTTGGCCATAGGGGGGGTCAATGAGCAGTTCTTC. Residues: CASSLAIGGVNEQFF.

The chain carries TRBV28 and TRBJ2-3, with D maybe TRBD2 (5 bases). Trimming cost V 9 bases and J 2 bases, with 9 bases left between them. The germline V gene encodes CDR1 MDHEN and CDR2 SYDVKM. The CDR3 totals 12 residues. CDR3 loop: CASSGVTDTQYF. The CDR3 nucleotides are TGTGCCAGTTCCGGGGTCACAGATACGCAGTATTTT.

The chain links TRBV5-6 to TRBJ2-5; weak D call: TRBD1 (6 bases). The CDR3 sequence is 17 residues long. The V end was cut by 1 base, the J end by 4 bases, with 20 bases between. Germline V gene lookup returns CDR1 SGHDT and CDR2 YYEEEE. CDR3 residues: CASSLKLSGTKTETQYF. The CDR3 DNA is TGTGCCAGCAGCTTGAAGTTGTCCGGGACAAAGACAGAGACCCAGTACTTC.

The chain is built from TRBV7-5 and TRBJ2-7; the DNA was not compared with TRBD2, the D call given in the table. TRBV7-5 is marked as a pseudogene. There are 18 residues in the CDR3. CDR3 coding DNA: TGTGCCAGAAGCGGAAGACTAGCCGAAACTAAACGATCCTACGAGCAGTACGTC. It specifies CARSGRLAETKRSYEQYV.

This clone was seen only once. The CDR3, as DNA: TGTGCCAGTAGTACGGGGTTTGGCAATCAGCCCCAGCATTTT. This codes for CASSTGFGNQPQHF. The J gene is TRBJ1-5, the V gene TRBV19; no clear D gene. Germline CDR1 and CDR2: LNHDA and SQIVND (reference sequence). CDR3 length: 14 residues. V was pared by 4 bases and J by 2 bases, with 9 bases between.

This sequence joins TRBV7-9 and TRBJ2-3, with D possibly TRBD2 on 6 matching bases. V was trimmed by 5 bases and J by 6 bases, leaving 21 bases between them. CDR3 length: 16 residues. Germline-derived CDR1 and CDR2 are SEHNR and FQNEAQ (reference sequence). CDR3 loop: CASSPRGRLRGDTQYF. The CDR3 region has the DNA TGTGCCAGCAGCCCCCGGGGACGCCTGCGGGGCGATACGCAGTATTTT.

Only one count was recorded for this clone. The chain has TRBV11-3 and TRBJ2-5; D possibly corresponds to TRBD2 (7 bases). From germline, CDR1 is SGHNT and CDR2 YENEEA. The CDR3 consists of 14 residues. Deletions cut 0 bases from V and 3 bases from J, with 8 bases between. Written as DNA, the CDR3 is TGTGCCAGCAGCTTAGAAGGGGGGGAAGAGACCCAGTACTTC. Protein sequence: CASSLEGGEETQYF.

This clone was picked up a small number of times. V and J are TRBV4-2 and TRBJ1-5; 9 bases match TRBD1. Germline CDR1 reads LGHNA; CDR2 reads YNFKEQ. Losses at the gene ends were 1 base for V and 5 bases for J; bases not matched to a gene: 12. CDR3 length: 18 amino acids. The CDR3 here is CASSQARDRDPRYQPQHF. CDR3 nucleotides: TGTGCCAGCAGCCAAGCCCGGGACAGGGATCCGAGGTATCAGCCCCAGCATTTT.

The V and J genes are TRBV10-3 and TRBJ2-1; D gene ambiguous. The CDR3 covers 13 residues. Trimming removed 2 bases from V and 6 bases from J, with 8 bases in between. Germline V gene lookup returns CDR1 ENHRY and CDR2 SYGVKD. CDR3 DNA: TGTGCCATCAGTGAGCTCCCGGGCAATGAGCAGTTCTTC. Its translation: CAISELPGNEQFF.

The J gene is TRBJ1-3, the V gene TRBV18; D gene ambiguous. The CDR3 consists of 16 residues. Trimming removed 3 bases from V and 0 bases from J, with 12 bases in between. Germline V gives CDR1 KGHSH, CDR2 LQKENI. The DNA for the CDR3 is TGTGCCAGCTCACCCATACCGCTATCCTCTGGAAACACCATATATTTT. Translating gives CASSPIPLSSGNTIYF.

The J gene is TRBJ1-1, the V gene TRBV29-1; D perhaps matches TRBD1 (6 bases). Trimming pared 7 bases from V and 3 bases from J, leaving 15 bases between. Per germline, CDR1 SQVTM and CDR2 ANQGSEA. This CDR3 is 13 amino acids long. The CDR3 DNA reads TGCAGCGCCAACAGGGTCTTTGACACTGAAGCTTTCTTT. Translation gives CSANRVFDTEAFF.

The rearrangement joins TRBV7-8 to TRBJ2-7; D is possibly TRBD1 (6 bases). This CDR3 region has 15 residues. V lost 3 bases and J 0 bases, leaving 12 bases between the germline ends. The germline V gene has CDR1 SGHVS and CDR2 FQNEAQ. The CDR3 sequence: CASSFYQGSSYEQYF. The DNA of the CDR3 is TGTGCCAGCAGCTTCTATCAGGGGAGCTCCTACGAGCAGTACTTC.

V and J are TRBV5-4 and TRBJ2-3, with TRBD1 matching 8 bases. The V gene end was trimmed by 3 bases and the J gene end by 5 bases; junction bases not matched to a gene: 14. Per the germline V gene, CDR1 is SGHNT and CDR2 is YYREEE (reference sequence). The CDR3 is 17 amino acids. This chain's CDR3 is CASSSVPRDRFLDTQYF. CDR3 nucleotide sequence: TGTGCCAGCAGCTCGGTTCCCCGGGACAGGTTCTTAGATACGCAGTATTTT.

The chain has TRBV5-1 and TRBJ1-3; no firm D call. Trimming removed 2 bases at V and 0 bases at J, with 12 bases between. Germline lookup yields CDR1 SGHRS and CDR2 YFSETQ. The CDR3 has 16 residues. The CDR3 region is CASSLRGIHSGNTIYF. The CDR3 DNA reads as TGCGCCAGCAGCTTAAGAGGCATCCACTCTGGAAACACCATATATTTT.

The CDR3, as DNA: TGTGCCAGCAGCGTAGCCCCCGCCGGGAACACTGAAGCTTTCTTT. Its protein is CASSVAPAGNTEAFF. The chain employs TRBV9 and TRBJ1-1; D gene ambiguous. Deletions cut 0 bases from V and 1 base from J, with 10 bases between. Per germline, CDR1 SGDLS and CDR2 YYNGEE. This CDR3 contains 15 residues.

This clone was seen only once. The rearrangement links TRBV24-1 to TRBJ2-2; 10 bases fit TRBD1. There are 18 residues in the CDR3. CDR1 and CDR2 (germline): KGHDR, SFDVKD. With V trimmed by 3 bases and J by 1 base, 7 bases remained unmatched. CDR3: CATSDTTGGGRNTGELFF. DNA of the CDR3: TGTGCCACCAGTGATACGACAGGGGGCGGGAGGAACACCGGGGAGCTGTTTTTT.

This clone was counted a single time. V gene TRBV5-1 combines with J gene TRBJ2-5, with a possible D match to TRBD2 (5 bases). This CDR3 comprises 15 residues. The V end lost 4 bases, the J end lost 2 bases, and 15 bases lay between the germline ends. Per germline, CDR1 SGHRS and CDR2 YFSETQ. Written as DNA, the CDR3 is TGCGCCAGCAGCCGCGGTAGCGCCGAACAAGAGACCCAGTACTTC. Residues: CASSRGSAEQETQYF.